This entry lists 4 T cell receptor beta chains sequenced from one sample in a study of cytomegalovirus exposure and HLA in healthy donors. Profiled with immunoSEQ multiplex PCR; TCRdb holds only in-frame clones, not every one. The sample has approximately 120,000 clones; approximately 91% are singletons. The sequencing sample was made of PBMCs. Every receptor here comes from a woman aged 18-29 years in good health and CMV-seronegative.

This sequence joins TRBV28 and TRBJ2-3; 8 bases are a match to TRBD2. Germline-derived CDR1 and CDR2 are MDHEN and SYDVKM. The CDR3 runs to 14 residues. V shed 5 bases and J 0 bases; nucleotides not matched to a gene: 1. CDR3 DNA sequence: TGTGCCAGCAGTCGACTAGCGAGCACAGATACGCAGTATTTT. It translates to CASSRLASTDTQYF.

This clone is a singleton in its sample. This chain connects TRBV28 to TRBJ1-3; 8 nucleotides line up with TRBD1. The CDR3 totals 14 residues. Germline V gives CDR1 MDHEN, CDR2 SYDVKM. Trimming at V came to 6 bases and at J to 0 bases, leaving 1 base not matched to a gene. CDR3 protein: CASRGQDSGNTIYF. The DNA of the CDR3 is TGTGCCAGCAGGGGACAGGACTCTGGAAACACCATATATTTT. The full variable domain, with the rest looked up from reference TRBV28 and TRBJ1-3, is DVKVTQSSRYLVKRTGEKVFLECVQDMDHENMFWYRQDPGLGLRLIYFSYDVKMKEKGDIPEGYSVSREKKERFSLILESASTNQTSMYLCASRGQDSGNTIYFGEGSWLTVV.

As to this clone: Additional DNA sequences in this sample encode the identical CDR3. The J gene is TRBJ2-7, the V gene TRBV9; TRBD1 might be the D (6 bases). The germline gives CDR1 SGDLS, CDR2 YYNGEE. CDR3 size: 15 residues. V lost 0 bases, J lost 2 bases, and 12 bases lay in between. The DNA for the CDR3 is TGTGCCAGCAGCGTAGGGGGGCAGGGGACCTACGAGCAGTACTTC. Translating it yields CASSVGGQGTYEQYF.

Only a few counts were recorded for this clone. V usage is TRBV6-1 and J usage is TRBJ1-2; a weak D match, TRBD1 (5 bases). The CDR3 consists of 12 residues. Per the germline V gene, CDR1 is MNHNS and CDR2 is SASEGT. Trimming stripped 10 bases from V and 3 bases from J, with 12 bases between. The CDR3 coding sequence is TGTGCCACCGCAGACAGAGACTATGGCTACACCTTC. Its protein product is CATADRDYGYTF.